Following are 24 T cell receptor beta chains from one sample sequenced in a study of T cell changes during pregnancy in multiple sclerosis. The assay was immunoSEQ multiplex PCR, and TCRdb's table has in-frame clones only and misses some. The sample includes about 27,000 clones, about 90% of them seen just once. Material: CD8+ T cells from peripheral blood mononuclear cells, obtained in the second trimester of pregnancy. All receptors come from a female donor with multiple sclerosis, enrolled in a pregnancy study.

The chain links TRBV6-4 to TRBJ2-1; possibly TRBD1 for D (6 bases). CDR1 and CDR2 (germline): MRHNA, SNTAGT. This CDR3 contains 14 residues. V was trimmed by 5 bases and J by 8 bases, leaving 16 bases between them. The CDR3 spells CASSRTGEGDEQFF. As DNA, the CDR3 is TGTGCCAGCAGTAGGACTGGCGAGGGGGATGAGCAGTTCTTC.

This clone was detected a few times. The V gene is TRBV30, the J gene TRBJ2-3; no reliable D call. The CDR3 has 12 amino acids. Per germline, CDR1 GTSNPN and CDR2 SVGIG (reference sequence). V lost 2 bases and J lost 5, with 8 bases in between. DNA for the CDR3: TGTGCCTGGAGTCCCCGTTTAGATACGCAGTATTTT. It encodes CAWSPRLDTQYF.

The V call is TRBV9, the J call TRBJ1-1; D may be TRBD1 (6 bases). Germline values: CDR1 SGDLS, CDR2 YYNGEE. This CDR3 is built from 14 residues. V was clipped by 4 bases and J by 5 bases, with 15 bases between them. CDR3 sequence: CASSPGGGTTEAFF. The DNA of the CDR3 is TGTGCCAGCAGCCCCGGGGGGGGCACTACTGAAGCTTTCTTT.

V and J are TRBV5-4 and TRBJ2-3; 11 bases align to TRBD1. Germline V gene sequence: CDR1 SGHNT, CDR2 YYREEE (reference sequence). CDR3 length: 18 residues. With V trimmed by 4 bases and J by 5 bases, 15 bases remained unmatched. CDR3 DNA: TGTGCCAGCAGCCTGCGGACAGGGGGCCCTAGCAGTCTAGATACGCAGTATTTT. Residues: CASSLRTGGPSSLDTQYF.

The J gene is TRBJ2-1, the V gene TRBV10-3, with D maybe TRBD1 (5 bases). Per the germline V gene, CDR1 is ENHRY and CDR2 is SYGVKD. V lost 3 bases and J 0 bases, leaving 15 bases between the germline ends. The CDR3 totals 17 residues. The DNA of the CDR3 is TGTGCCATCAGTGAACCATCCCGACAGTTCTCCTACAATGAGCAGTTCTTC. Protein product: CAISEPSRQFSYNEQFF.

The chain is built from TRBV29-1 and TRBJ1-2, with a possible D match to TRBD1 (6 bases). The CDR3 runs 18 residues. Per the germline V gene, CDR1 is SQVTM and CDR2 is ANQGSEA. The V end was cut by 4 bases, the J end by 5 bases, with 29 bases between. The CDR3 region has the DNA TGCAGCGTTGTACCTATGGACAGCCTTTCTAAAAAAGATTATGGCTACACCTTC. Protein product: CSVVPMDSLSKKDYGYTF.

The chain joins TRBV5-6 to TRBJ1-1, with TRBD1 identical over 8 bases. The J segment lost 4 bases and the V segment lost 0 bases, leaving 5 bases of the junction unmatched. This CDR3 is built from 15 residues. The germline CDR1 and CDR2 sequences are SGHDT and YYEEEE. This chain's CDR3 is CASSLEDREGTEAFF. For the CDR3, the DNA is TGTGCCAGCAGCTTGGAGGACAGGGAGGGCACTGAAGCTTTCTTT.

The count of this clone is one. The chain employs TRBV7-9 and TRBJ1-1, with TRBD1 as a possible D gene (6 bases). The V and J ends lost 5 bases and 0 bases respectively, with 19 bases between them. The CDR3 is 17 residues long. The germline gives CDR1 SEHNR, CDR2 FQNEAQ (reference sequence). The CDR3 here is CASSPGVRGPLNTEAFF. CDR3 nucleotide sequence: TGTGCCAGCAGCCCCGGGGTCAGGGGCCCACTGAACACTGAAGCTTTCTTT.

J is TRBJ2-1 and V is TRBV4-2; 8 bases match TRBD2. With 0 bases clipped from V and 4 bases from J, the junction kept 5 bases outside the gene matches. Germline V gives CDR1 LGHNA, CDR2 YNFKEQ. The CDR3 has 16 residues. In DNA, the CDR3 is TGTGCCAGCAGCCAAGACTCGGGGGGGCGTTACAATGAGCAGTTCTTC. It translates to CASSQDSGGRYNEQFF.

The chain couples TRBV2 to TRBJ2-5; 10 positions agree with TRBD2. The DNA end is more similar to TRBJ2-7, so the J call may be wrong. Germline CDR1 SNHLY, CDR2 FYNNEI. The CDR3 runs 15 residues. Here the CDR3 DNA reads TGTGCCAGCAGTGAAGTTGCTAGCGGGGGTTACGAGCAGTACTTC. This sequence encodes CASSEVASGGYEQYF.

The V gene is TRBV2, the J gene TRBJ1-1; D gene uncertain. This CDR3 has 13 residues. Trimming stripped 3 bases from V and 1 base from J, with 6 bases between. The germline CDR1 and CDR2 sequences are SNHLY and FYNNEI. The CDR3 loop is CASSEGKNTEAFF. The CDR3 DNA is TGTGCCAGCAGTGAGGGCAAGAACACTGAAGCTTTCTTT. Combining the CDR3 with reference TRBV2 and TRBJ1-1 gives the whole variable domain EPEVTQTPSHQVTQMGQEVILRCVPISNHLYFYWYRQILGQKVEFLVSFYNNEISEKSEIFDDQFSVERPDGSNFTLKIRSTKLEDSAMYFCASSEGKNTEAFFGQGTRLTVV.

This rearrangement joins TRBV7-6 to TRBJ2-2; 9 bases line up with TRBD2. CDR1 SGHVS and CDR2 FNYEAQ come from the germline V gene. Trimming removed 1 base from V and 5 bases from J; junction bases left unmatched: 8. The CDR3 has 17 amino acids. CDR3 in DNA: TGTGCCAGCAGCTTAGGAGCGGGGGGCCCCGGGACCGGGGAGCTGTTTTTT. Translated: CASSLGAGGPGTGELFF. The variable domain in full, completed from reference TRBV7-6 and TRBJ2-2, reads GAGVSQSPRYKVTKRGQDVALRCDPISGHVSLYWYRQALGQGPEFLTYFNYEAQQDKSGLPNDRFSAERPEGSISTLTIQRTEQRDSAMYRCASSLGAGGPGTGELFFGEGSRLTVL.

This chain connects TRBV30 to TRBJ2-2; tentative D call: TRBD2 (7 bases). V dropped 8 bases and J dropped 0 bases, with 13 bases sitting between them. There are 14 residues in the CDR3. In germline, CDR1 is GTSNPN, CDR2 SVGIG (reference sequence). CDR3 nucleotide sequence: TGTGCCGGGGGGGGGACAACGAACACCGGGGAGCTGTTTTTT. This encodes CAGGGTTNTGELFF.

This clone has only one observation. DNA of the CDR3: TGTGCCAGCAGTTTTCTAGCGGGGGAGGAGACCCAGTACTTC. Protein sequence: CASSFLAGEETQYF. The chain is built from TRBV6-5 and TRBJ2-5, with TRBD2 matching over 10 bases. This CDR3 is 14 amino acids long. V gave up 4 bases and J gave up 5 bases; unmatched junction bases: 4. Germline loops: CDR1 MNHEY, CDR2 SVGAGI.

J is TRBJ2-1 and V is TRBV7-8; unclear D gene. The CDR3 has 15 residues. Germline CDR1 SGHVS, CDR2 FQNEAQ. V was shortened by 5 bases and J by 12 bases, with 23 bases between the two germline ends. The CDR3 sequence is CASSPLQLTPAGQFF. CDR3 nucleotides: TGTGCCAGCAGCCCACTCCAGTTGACTCCCGCCGGGCAGTTCTTC.

The gene calls are TRBV15 and TRBJ2-7; D perhaps matches TRBD1 (5 bases). Germline assignment: CDR1 LNHNV and CDR2 YYDKDF (reference sequence). The V end was cut by 0 bases, the J end by 4 bases, with 13 bases between. There are 15 residues in the CDR3. In DNA form, the CDR3 reads TGTGCCACCAGCAGAGATCGAGCAGGGTCTTACGAGCAGTACTTC. It specifies CATSRDRAGSYEQYF.

The rearrangement uses TRBV7-9 and TRBJ1-1; 7 nucleotides line up with TRBD1. Germline loops: CDR1 SEHNR, CDR2 FQNEAQ (reference sequence). This CDR3 contains 12 residues. The ends lost 10 bases at V and 3 bases at J; junction bases unmatched: 5. This CDR3 is CATGQGDTEAFF. Here the CDR3 DNA reads TGTGCCACCGGCCAGGGGGACACTGAAGCTTTCTTT.

The chain recombines TRBV14 with TRBJ1-2; 8 bases line up with TRBD1. Losses at the gene ends were 3 bases for V and 4 bases for J; bases not matched to a gene: 7. Germline V CDR1 and CDR2: SGHDN, FVKESK. CDR3 length equals 15 residues. The DNA of the CDR3 is TGTGCCAGCAGCCATAGGACAGGGACCCTCTATGGCTACACCTTC. This gives the protein CASSHRTGTLYGYTF.

This chain uses TRBV5-4 with TRBJ1-5; maybe TRBD1 (6 bases). This CDR3 contains 14 residues. CDR1 and CDR2 (germline): SGHNT, YYREEE (reference sequence). The V gene lost 2 bases and the J gene lost 0 bases, with 6 bases spanning the gap. The CDR3: CASSLGGSNQPQHF. In DNA form, the CDR3 reads TGTGCCAGCAGCTTAGGGGGTAGCAATCAGCCCCAGCATTTT.

This CDR3 reads CASSVSGGGPFTDTQYF. CDR3 nucleotide sequence: TGTGCCAGCAGCGTATCCGGGGGGGGACCGTTCACAGATACGCAGTATTTT. This rearrangement joins TRBV9 to TRBJ2-3; 8 nucleotides align to TRBD2. Trimming took 1 base from V and 2 from J; bases not matched to a gene: 9. Germline V gene sequence: CDR1 SGDLS, CDR2 YYNGEE. This CDR3 comprises 17 residues. Supplemented by reference TRBV9 and TRBJ2-3, the full variable domain reads DSGVTQTPKHLITATGQRVTLRCSPRSGDLSVYWYQQSLDQGLQFLIQYYNGEERAKGNILERFSAQQFPDLHSELNLSSLELGDSALYFCASSVSGGGPFTDTQYFGPGTRLTVL.

The chain recombines TRBV2 with TRBJ1-1; 10 bases are a match to TRBD1. Trimming removed 5 bases from V and 3 bases from J; junction bases left unmatched: 12. This CDR3 has 17 amino acids. Germline values: CDR1 SNHLY, CDR2 FYNNEI. The CDR3 DNA sequence: TGTGCCAGCAGTTGGGGACAGGGGTTCTTCGTAGACACTGAAGCTTTCTTT. Translation gives CASSWGQGFFVDTEAFF. The whole variable domain, remainder taken from reference TRBV2 and TRBJ1-1, is EPEVTQTPSHQVTQMGQEVILRCVPISNHLYFYWYRQILGQKVEFLVSFYNNEISEKSEIFDDQFSVERPDGSNFTLKIRSTKLEDSAMYFCASSWGQGFFVDTEAFFGQGTRLTVV.

The V call is TRBV4-3, the J call TRBJ2-7; tentatively, D is TRBD1 (6 bases). Germline assignment: CDR1 LGHNA and CDR2 YSLEER. The CDR3 runs 14 residues. V lost 0 bases, J lost 3 bases, and 9 bases lay in between. The CDR3 DNA follows: TGCGCCAGCAGCCAAGAGGACAGTTACTACGAGCAGTACTTC. Its translation is CASSQEDSYYEQYF.

V is TRBV4-1 and J is TRBJ2-1, with D unresolved. The CDR3 extends over 15 amino acids. V was shortened by 3 bases and J by 4 bases, with 13 bases between the two germline ends. Germline V gene sequence: CDR1 MGHRA, CDR2 YSYEKL. CDR3 in DNA: TGCGCCAGCAGCCATCTAAGAACGCGGTACAATGAGCAGTTCTTC. Its protein product is CASSHLRTRYNEQFF.

V gene TRBV21-1 combines with J gene TRBJ1-2. TRBV21-1 is an annotated pseudogene. CDR3 length equals 17 residues. The CDR3 is CASSKRGQDYPNYGYTF. The CDR3 nucleotides read TGTGCCAGCAGCAAACGTGGGCAGGACTATCCTAACTATGGCTACACCTTC.